Listed below are T cell receptor beta chains from one sample, sequenced in a study of T cells in Graves' hyperthyroidism and ophthalmopathy. TCRdb redid the calling of the multiplex PCR reads with MiXCR, one entry per CDR3 protein. The data contain more than 350,000 distinct CDR3 sequences, around 15% of them singletons. Material: blood. These receptors were taken from a woman in her fifties or sixties with Graves' ophthalmopathy. Both conserved end residues are part of each CDR3. A D gene is named only where the DNA matches it firmly. The size field is filled for only some rows; it gives once, few, many or a size class.

-	TRBJ2-3	TRBV10-3	-	CAISALSADTQYF	TGTGCCATCAGTGCACTAAGCGCGGATACGCAGTATTTT
TRBD2	TRBJ2-1	TRBV7-3	many	CASSLGTSGNSDNEQFF	TGTGCCAGCAGCTTAGGGACTAGCGGGAACTCTGACAATGAGCAGTTCTTC
-	TRBJ1-2	TRBV19	-	CASSTGTLLYGYTF	TGTGCCAGTAGTACCGGAACCCTTCTCTATGGCTACACCTTC
-	TRBJ1-1	TRBV28	many	CASSRTWGADEAFF	TGTGCCAGCAGTCGCACTTGGGGGGCGGATGAAGCTTTCTTT
-	TRBJ2-2	TRBV12-3/TRBV12-4	many	CASSWTGELFF	TGTGCCAGCAGTTGGACCGGGGAGCTGTTTTTT
-	TRBJ2-3	TRBV5-5	many	CASSSLVADTQYF	TGTGCCAGCAGCTCACTAGTTGCAGATACGCAGTATTTT
TRBD1	TRBJ1-2	TRBV6-1	many	CASSERGQESGYTF	TGTGCCAGCAGTGAACGGGGACAGGAGTCTGGCTACACCTTC
-	TRBJ1-1	TRBV2	many	CASSEPATGMGLAFF	TGTGCCAGCAGTGAGCCCGCCACAGGGATGGGTTTGGCTTTCTTT
TRBD2	TRBJ2-7	TRBV28	-	CASSPPGTSGYEQYF	TGTGCCAGCAGCCCCCCAGGGACTAGCGGCTACGAGCAGTACTTC
-	TRBJ2-4	TRBV7-3	few	CASSLNRGPGNIQYF	TGTGCCAGCAGCTTAAACCGGGGGCCAGGAAACATTCAGTACTTC
-	TRBJ2-2	TRBV2	many	CASSAQPNTGELFF	TGTGCCAGCAGCGCTCAACCGAACACCGGGGAGCTGTTTTTT
-	TRBJ1-5	TRBV27	-	CASSRRGVDQPQHF	TGTGCCAGCAGCCGCAGGGGAGTCGATCAGCCCCAGCATTTT
TRBD2	TRBJ2-3	TRBV27	many	CASSLRVTSGRAGYTQYF	TGTGCCAGCAGTCTCAGGGTGACTAGCGGGAGGGCCGGGTATACGCAGTATTTT
TRBD1	TRBJ2-7	TRBV3-1	many	CASRQGGVNEQYF	TGTGCCAGCAGACAGGGGGGAGTCAACGAGCAGTACTTC
-	TRBJ2-5	TRBV5-1	few	CATLLSSGGFQETQYF	TGCGCCACCCTATTATCCTCCGGAGGTTTCCAAGAGACCCAGTACTTC